This TCR beta chain stems from a study of T cells in localized non-small cell lung cancer. Overall study results and limits: A median 57 of the top 100 tumor clones appeared in adjacent lung.

V lost 10 bases to trimming and J lost 9 bases, with 25 bases between them. The germline gives CDR1 MNHEY, CDR2 SMNVEV (reference sequence). The CDR3 consists of 15 residues. A word on this clone: The antigen remains unidentified.

Clones were sequenced by immunoSEQ multiplex PCR, and TCRdb holds only the in-frame ones, with some missing. The sample includes over 30,000 clones, about four fifths of them seen just once. Sequenced material: peripheral blood, taken before any cancer treatment. The chain carries TRBV27 and TRBJ2-4; maybe TRBD2 (7 bases). The receptor was derived from a male donor at least 60 years old with stage II squamous cell lung carcinoma. CDR3 loop: CATWKSGAGDVIQYF. The DNA for the CDR3 is TGTGCCACCTGGAAATCGGGGGCGGGAGATGTCATTCAGTACTTC.